This TCR beta chain appears in the sequencing data of a study of glioma-infiltrating T cells. The V and J ends lost 4 bases and 1 base, in that order; junction bases with no gene match: 3. Germline V gene sequence: CDR1 SEHNR, CDR2 FQNEAQ (reference sequence). The CDR3 spans 16 residues. Amplification of TCR alpha and beta CDR3 regions from RNA used iRepertoire nested multiplex PCR. Tissue mRNA or PBMC total RNA, roughly 90-450 ng, went into one-step reverse transcription and amplification. TCRdb analysed the multiplex PCR reads with MiXCR anew, one entry per CDR3 protein. The sample carries under 150,000 distinct CDR3 sequences, about 25% recorded once. Study-wide results and caveats: Tissue and blood shared very few CDR3 sequences. Gliomas, especially low-grade, showed above-expected tissue-blood divergence; non-neoplastic patients showed below.

On this clonotype itself: What it binds is not known.

The receptor comes from a human donor with low-grade glioma or glioblastoma, undergoing nonglioma brain surgery, or in good health (not recorded which). Material for sequencing was glioma tissue, nonneoplastic brain tissue, or PBMCs (not recorded which). The chain joins TRBV7-9 to TRBJ2-5; 13 positions match TRBD2. The CDR3 is CASSSRLAGGQETQYF. As DNA, the CDR3 is TGTGCCAGCAGCTCCCGACTAGCGGGGGGCCAAGAGACCCAGTACTTC. Filled out from reference TRBV7-9 and TRBJ2-5, the complete variable domain reads DTGVSQNPRHKITKRGQNVTFRCDPISEHNRLYWYRQTLGQGPEFLTYFQNEAQLEKSRLLSDRFSAERPKGSFSTLEIQRTEQGDSAMYLCASSSRLAGGQETQYFGPGTRLLVL.